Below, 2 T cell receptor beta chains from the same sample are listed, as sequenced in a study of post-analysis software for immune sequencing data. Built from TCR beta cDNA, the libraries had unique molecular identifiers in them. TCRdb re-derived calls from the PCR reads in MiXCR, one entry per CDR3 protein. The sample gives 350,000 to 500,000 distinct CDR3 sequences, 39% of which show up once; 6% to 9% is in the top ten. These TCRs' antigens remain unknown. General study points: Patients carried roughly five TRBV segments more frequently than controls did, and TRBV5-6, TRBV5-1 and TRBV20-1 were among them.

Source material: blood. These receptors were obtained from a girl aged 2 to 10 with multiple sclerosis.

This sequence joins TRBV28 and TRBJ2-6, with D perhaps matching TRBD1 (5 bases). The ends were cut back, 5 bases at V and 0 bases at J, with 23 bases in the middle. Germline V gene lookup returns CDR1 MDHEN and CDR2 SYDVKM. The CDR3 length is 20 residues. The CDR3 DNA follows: TGTGCCAGCAGTCCCACCCGCCGGACACCATTTAACTCTGGGGCCAACGTCCTGACTTTC. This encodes CASSPTRRTPFNSGANVLTF.

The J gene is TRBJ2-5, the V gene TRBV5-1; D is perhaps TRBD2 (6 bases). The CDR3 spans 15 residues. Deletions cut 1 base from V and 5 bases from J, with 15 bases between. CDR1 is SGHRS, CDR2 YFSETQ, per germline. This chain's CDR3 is CASSLKPGEGETQYF. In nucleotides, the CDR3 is TGCGCCAGCAGCTTGAAGCCGGGAGAAGGGGAGACCCAGTACTTC.